The sequence of this TCR beta chain was determined in a study of T-cell reconstitution after alpha-beta-depleted transplantation in children. The V end lost 4 bases, the J end lost 2 bases, and 13 bases lay between the germline ends. The CDR3 has 15 residues. This clonotype was counted between two and nine times. Construction of the TCRbeta library involved unique molecular identifiers. TCRdb reanalysed the PCR reads using MiXCR and keeps one entry per CDR3 protein. The sample comprises 530,000 or so distinct CDR3 sequences, 20% to 30% of which are singletons, and about 35% rests with the top ten. Sequenced here: PBMCs, sampled before TCRalphabeta/CD19-depleted stem cell transplant. This rearrangement joins TRBV12-3 or TRBV12-4 to TRBJ2-3; D possibly matches TRBD1 or TRBD2 (5 bases each). The TCR sequence derives from a boy in the first two years of life with Wiskott-Aldrich syndrome, due to receive a stem cell transplant. The DNA for the CDR3 is TGTGCCAGCAGTTGGGGCGGACTTGACACAGATACGCAGTATTTT. It codes for CASSWGGLDTDTQYF.